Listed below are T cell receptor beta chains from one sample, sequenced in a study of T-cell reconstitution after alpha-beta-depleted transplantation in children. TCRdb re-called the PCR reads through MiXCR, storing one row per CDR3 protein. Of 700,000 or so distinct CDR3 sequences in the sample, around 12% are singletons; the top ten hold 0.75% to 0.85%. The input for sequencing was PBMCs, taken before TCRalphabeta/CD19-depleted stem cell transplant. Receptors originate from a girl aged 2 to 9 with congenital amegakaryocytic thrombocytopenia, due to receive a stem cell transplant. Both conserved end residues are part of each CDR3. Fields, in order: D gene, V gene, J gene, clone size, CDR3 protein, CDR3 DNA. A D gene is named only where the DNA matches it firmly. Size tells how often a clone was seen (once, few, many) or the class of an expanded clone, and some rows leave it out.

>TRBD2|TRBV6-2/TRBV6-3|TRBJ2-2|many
CASSYQGTTPGPGELFF
TGTGCCAGCAGTTACCAAGGGACTACCCCCGGTCCCGGGGAGCTGTTTTTT
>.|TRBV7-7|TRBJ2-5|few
CASSLLAGAQETQYF
TGTGCCAGCAGCTTATTGGCAGGGGCCCAAGAGACCCAGTACTTC
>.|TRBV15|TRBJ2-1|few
CATSTVAFYNEQFF
TGTGCCACCAGCACCGTAGCATTCTACAATGAGCAGTTCTTC
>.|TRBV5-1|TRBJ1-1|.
CASSLGIRQAANTEAFF
TGCGCCAGCAGCTTGGGAATCCGACAGGCCGCGAACACTGAAGCTTTCTTT
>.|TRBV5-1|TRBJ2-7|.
CASSLTGTPLSYEQYF
TGCGCCAGCAGCTTAACCGGGACACCACTCTCCTACGAGCAGTACTTC
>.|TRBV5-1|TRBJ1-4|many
CASSSGRSQDKLFF
TGCGCCAGCAGTAGCGGCAGGTCTCAGGACAAACTGTTTTTT
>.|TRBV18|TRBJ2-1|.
CASSPRIVEEAHYNEQFF
TGTGCCAGCTCACCCCGTATTGTTGAGGAGGCTCACTACAATGAGCAGTTCTTC
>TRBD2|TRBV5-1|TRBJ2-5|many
CASSLQSGSSETQYF
TGCGCCAGCAGCTTGCAAAGCGGGAGTTCCGAGACCCAGTACTTC
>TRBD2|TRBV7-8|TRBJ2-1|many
CASNLKRERAYNEQFF
TGTGCCAGCAACCTCAAGCGGGAGCGGGCCTACAATGAGCAGTTCTTC
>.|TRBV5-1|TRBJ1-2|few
CASSPDPTGGYTF
TGCGCCAGCAGCCCGGATCCGACGGGGGGCTACACCTTC
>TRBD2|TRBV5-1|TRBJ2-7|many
CASSLVLAGVYEQYF
TGCGCCAGCAGCTTGGTACTAGCGGGAGTATACGAGCAGTACTTC
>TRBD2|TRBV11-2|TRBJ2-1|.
CASSFSAGEYNEQFF
TGTGCCAGCAGCTTTTCGGCGGGAGAATACAATGAGCAGTTCTTC
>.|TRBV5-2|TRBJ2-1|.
CASKFYEIAGTGVHENSYNEQFF
TGTGCCAGCAAGTTCTACGAGATAGCCGGGACAGGGGTGCACGAAAACTCCTACAATGAGCAGTTCTTC
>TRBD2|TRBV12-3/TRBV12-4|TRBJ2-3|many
CASTLLAGGPTDTQYF
TGTGCCAGCACCCTACTAGCGGGAGGGCCCACAGATACGCAGTATTTT
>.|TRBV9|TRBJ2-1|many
CASSTYSGYNEQFF
TGTGCCAGCAGCACTTACAGCGGATACAATGAGCAGTTCTTC
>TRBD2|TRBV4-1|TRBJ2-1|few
CASSLLLAGGPYNEQFF
TGCGCCAGCAGCCTTCTACTAGCGGGAGGGCCGTACAATGAGCAGTTCTTC
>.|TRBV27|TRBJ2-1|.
CASSLGGPLHNEQFF
TGTGCCAGCAGTTTAGGAGGGCCACTGCACAATGAGCAGTTCTTC
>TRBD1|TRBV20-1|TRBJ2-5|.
CSASRGRQETQYF
TGCAGTGCTAGCAGGGGGCGCCAAGAGACCCAGTACTTC
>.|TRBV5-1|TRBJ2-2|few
CASSGPMNTGELFF
TGCGCCAGCAGCGGTCCAATGAACACCGGGGAGCTGTTTTTT
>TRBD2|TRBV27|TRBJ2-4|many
CASREAGGRKNIQYF
TGTGCCAGCAGGGAGGCCGGGGGGAGGAAGAACATTCAGTACTTC
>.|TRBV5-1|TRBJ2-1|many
CASSYSPGRSLYNEQFF
TGCGCCAGCAGCTACTCGCCGGGACGGTCGCTCTACAATGAGCAGTTCTTC
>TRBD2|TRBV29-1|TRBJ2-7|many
CSVGGERDSYEQYF
TGCAGCGTTGGGGGAGAGCGGGACTCCTACGAGCAGTACTTC
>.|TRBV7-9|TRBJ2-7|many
CASSARGAPITYEQYF
TGTGCCAGCAGCGCCCGGGGAGCGCCCATAACCTACGAGCAGTACTTC
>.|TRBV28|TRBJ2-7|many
CASSFSVRGASYEQYF
TGTGCCAGCAGTTTCTCGGTTCGGGGTGCCTCCTACGAGCAGTACTTC
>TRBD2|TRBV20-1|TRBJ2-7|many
CSAIGLTSGEYEQYF
TGCAGTGCTATTGGACTTACTAGCGGCGAGTACGAGCAGTACTTC
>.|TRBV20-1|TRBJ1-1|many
CSARGDKDTEAFF
TGCAGTGCTAGGGGGGACAAAGACACTGAAGCTTTCTTT
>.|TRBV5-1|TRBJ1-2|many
CASSFGQASTYGYTF
TGCGCCAGCAGCTTCGGCCAGGCCTCCACTTATGGCTACACCTTC
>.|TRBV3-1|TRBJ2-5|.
CASSTLRPTETQYF
TGTGCCAGCAGCACACTCCGGCCCACAGAGACCCAGTACTTC